This T cell receptor (beta chain) was identified during a study of blood T cells in healthy people across ages. Sample-barcoded 5' priming and a J-beta primer mix drove a second PCR of about 7 to 11 cycles. TCRdb used MiXCR to reprocess the 5' RACE reads, holding one entry per CDR3 protein. This sample has over 1,500,000 distinct CDR3 sequences; 35% to 50% occur once, and the top ten carry more than 20%. Study-wide findings and caveats: Older age coincided with a roughly linear decline in TCR beta diversity per million T cells.

This clonotype was recorded a few times. As yet, its antigen is unknown. The CDR3 is made up of 11 amino acids. CDR1 and CDR2 (germline): ENHRY, SYGVKD. V shed 6 bases and J shed 4 bases, with 6 bases lying between them. This sequence joins TRBV10-3 and TRBJ2-5, with unresolved D. The TCR comes from a human donor in good health. The specimen was blood. The CDR3 loop is CAISMGETQYF. CDR3 nucleotide sequence: TGTGCCATCAGCATGGGAGAGACCCAGTACTTC.